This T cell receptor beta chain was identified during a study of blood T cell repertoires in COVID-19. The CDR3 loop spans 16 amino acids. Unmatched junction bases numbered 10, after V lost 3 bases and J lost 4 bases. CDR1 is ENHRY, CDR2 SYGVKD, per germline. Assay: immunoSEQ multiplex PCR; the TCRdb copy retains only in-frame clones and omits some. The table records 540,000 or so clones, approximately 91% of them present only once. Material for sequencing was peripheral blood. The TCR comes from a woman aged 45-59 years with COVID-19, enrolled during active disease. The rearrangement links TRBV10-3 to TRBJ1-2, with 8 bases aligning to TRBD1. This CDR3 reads CAISESQGARSYGYTF. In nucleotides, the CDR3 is TGTGCCATCAGTGAATCCCAGGGGGCGCGGAGCTATGGCTACACCTTC.